Shown below are 30 T cell receptor beta chains from a single sample sequenced in a study of vaccination and CD4 T cells after COVID-19. Treatment indicated: approximately 10-day PBMC culture with coronavirus spike peptide pools or control peptides (ViraFEST assay). Their cognate antigens are unknown. Cultured CD4+ T-cell DNA underwent Oncomine TCR Beta short-read sequencing. TCRdb reprocessed the PCR reads with MiXCR, giving one entry per CDR3 protein. Here the sample spans about 15,000 distinct CDR3 sequences, roughly 43% being singletons. The sequenced sample was CD4+ T cells from blood, cultured in vitro, obtained before SARS-CoV-2 vaccination. Receptors were obtained from a human donor who had recovered from COVID-19.

The chain joins TRBV15 to TRBJ1-2; 7 bases fit TRBD1. This CDR3 spans 14 amino acids. The V gene end was trimmed by 0 bases and the J gene end by 5 bases; junction bases not matched to a gene: 3. CDR1 is LNHNV and CDR2 is YYDKDF in the germline V gene (reference sequence). The DNA for the CDR3 is TGTGCCACCAGCAGAGACAGGGGGTATTATGGCTACACCTTC. Translated: CATSRDRGYYGYTF.

This clonotype showed up just a few times. CDR3 nucleotides: TGCAGTGCCGCGGCCGTTAATGAAAAACTGTTTTTT. As protein: CSAAAVNEKLFF. V is TRBV20-1 and J is TRBJ1-4; D is ambiguous. Deletions cut 6 bases from V and 4 bases from J, with 9 bases between. Per germline, CDR1 DFQATT and CDR2 SNEGSKA (reference sequence). CDR3 size: 12 residues.

This clonotype has more than one count but fewer than ten. The chain links TRBV6-5 to TRBJ1-2; no clear D. Germline CDR1 MNHEY, CDR2 SVGAGI. The CDR3 covers 15 residues. V dropped 2 bases and J dropped 0 bases, with 10 bases sitting between them. The CDR3 bases are TGTGCCAGCAGTTACCCGTCAGGCCCTAACTATGGCTACACCTTC. This codes for CASSYPSGPNYGYTF.

This chain connects TRBV7-2 to TRBJ2-5; D possibly corresponds to TRBD2 (5 bases). V lost 5 bases and J 4 bases, leaving 17 bases between the germline ends. The CDR3 has 15 residues. Germline lookup yields CDR1 SGHTA and CDR2 FQGNSA. CDR3 in amino acids: CASSRAPFEGETQYF. The CDR3 DNA reads TGTGCCAGCAGCCGGGCTCCCTTCGAGGGAGAGACCCAGTACTTC.

The rearrangement uses TRBV4-1 and TRBJ2-5; 8 bases align to TRBD1. The V and J ends lost 1 base and 5 bases, in that order; junction bases with no gene match: 3. In germline, CDR1 is MGHRA, CDR2 YSYEKL. The length of the CDR3 is 14 residues. DNA for the CDR3: TGCGCCAGCAGCCAAGGGGGACAGGTGGAGACCCAGTACTTC. Protein product: CASSQGGQVETQYF.

J is TRBJ2-7 and V is TRBV7-2; no clear D. Germline CDR1 and CDR2: SGHTA and FQGNSA. The CDR3 covers 14 residues. V was shortened by 5 bases and J by 3 bases, with 14 bases between the two germline ends. CDR3 in DNA: TGTGCCAGCAGCCCGTCGGGTCTATACTACGAGCAGTACTTC. Amino acids: CASSPSGLYYEQYF.

The CDR3 here is CSARGQEINTGELFF. CDR3 bases: TGCAGTGCTAGAGGACAGGAAATAAACACCGGGGAGCTGTTTTTT. This rearrangement joins TRBV20-1 to TRBJ2-2; maybe TRBD1 (6 bases). The V end lost 1 base, the J end lost 2 bases, and 11 bases lay between the germline ends. The CDR3 runs to 15 residues. Germline V lookup: CDR1 DFQATT, CDR2 SNEGSKA (reference sequence).

This clonotype was detected a few times. The chain links TRBV29-1 to TRBJ1-1, with D possibly being TRBD1 (5 bases). The ends were cut back, 4 bases at V and 6 bases at J, with 9 bases in the middle. This CDR3 is 11 amino acids long. Germline assignment: CDR1 SQVTM and CDR2 ANQGSEA. The CDR3 sequence is CSVGGRAEAFF. The CDR3 DNA reads as TGCAGCGTTGGGGGCAGGGCTGAAGCTTTCTTT.

Here the CDR3 DNA reads TGTGCCAGCAGTGGGGCGAACACCGGGGAGCTGTTTTTT. Protein: CASSGANTGELFF. The J gene is TRBJ2-2, the V gene TRBV25-1; D unclear. Trimming cost V 4 bases and J 0 bases, with 3 bases left between them. This CDR3 spans 13 amino acids. Germline CDR1 and CDR2: MGHDK and SYGVNS.

V gene TRBV5-1 combines with J gene TRBJ2-1; 9 bases are shared with TRBD2. This CDR3 contains 15 residues. Looked up from germline, CDR1 is SGHRS and CDR2 is YFSETQ. V lost 3 bases, J lost 4 bases, and 5 bases stayed unmatched. CDR3 nucleotides: TGCGCCAGCAGCTCGACTAGCGGACTATACAATGAGCAGTTCTTC. It yields the protein CASSSTSGLYNEQFF.

The rearrangement uses TRBV6-1 and TRBJ1-1; D is perhaps TRBD1 (6 bases). From germline, CDR1 is MNHNS and CDR2 SASEGT. V lost 8 bases and J 1 base, leaving 17 bases between the germline ends. The CDR3 runs to 15 residues. The CDR3 nucleotides read TGTGCCAGCCGCTCCCCTGGACAGCCGAACACTGAAGCTTTCTTT. Translating gives CASRSPGQPNTEAFF.

This clonotype has more than one count but fewer than ten. The chain is built from TRBV6-5 and TRBJ1-5, with D hard to call. V was clipped by 1 base and J by 4 bases, with 8 bases between them. Per germline, CDR1 MNHEY and CDR2 SVGAGI. CDR3 size: 14 residues. In nucleotides, the CDR3 is TGTGCCAGCAGTTACTTACCTCAAAATCAGCCCCAGCATTTT. Translation gives CASSYLPQNQPQHF.

The chain uses TRBV20-1 and TRBJ2-7, with D possibly TRBD2 on 5 matching bases. The CDR3 contains 12 residues. The germline gives CDR1 DFQATT, CDR2 SNEGSKA (reference sequence). V lost 6 bases and J lost 6, with 15 bases in between. The chain's CDR3 is CSASGSAVEQYF. In DNA form, the CDR3 reads TGCAGTGCCAGCGGCTCGGCGGTCGAGCAGTACTTC.

This clonotype was observed a few times. The rearrangement joins TRBV21-1 to TRBJ2-7. TRBV21-1 represents a pseudogene. This CDR3 region has 14 residues. The CDR3 region is CASSKGGEPYEQYF. The CDR3 coding sequence is TGTGCCAGCAGCAAAGGGGGGGAGCCCTACGAGCAGTACTTC.

This clonotype was found a few times. V is TRBV6-1 and J is TRBJ1-2; possible D gene TRBD1, 5 bases. The CDR3 is 12 amino acids. The germline CDR1 and CDR2 sequences are MNHNS and SASEGT. The V and J ends lost 3 bases and 4 bases respectively, with 6 bases between them. CDR3 loop: CASSDRAYGYTF. Written as DNA, the CDR3 is TGTGCCAGCAGTGACAGGGCCTATGGCTACACCTTC.

This clonotype was detected once. CDR3 amino acids: CSVTATANYGYTF. The CDR3, as DNA: TGCAGCGTGACGGCTACGGCTAACTATGGCTACACCTTC. The rearrangement joins TRBV29-1 to TRBJ1-2; D gene uncertain. Germline CDR1 and CDR2: SQVTM and ANQGSEA. The CDR3 has 13 residues. V lost 6 bases to trimming and J lost 0 bases, with 11 bases between them.

The rearrangement links TRBV20-1 to TRBJ1-2; possibly TRBD1 for D (6 bases). Trimming removed 3 bases from V and 8 bases from J, with 25 bases in between. This CDR3 region has 16 residues. Germline assignment: CDR1 DFQATT and CDR2 SNEGSKA (reference sequence). DNA for the CDR3: TGCAGTGCTAGGACCCACCGGGGCAGGGAAGACAGGGGCTACACCTTC. This translates into CSARTHRGREDRGYTF.

Comment on this clonotype: The junction shows a germline mismatch at one end, possibly a read error. J is TRBJ1-6 and V is TRBV19; perhaps TRBD1 as D (6 bases). This CDR3 spans 14 amino acids. Germline V gives CDR1 LNHDA, CDR2 SQIVND (reference sequence). CDR3 residues: CASSGQSYISPLHF. Here the CDR3 DNA reads TGTGCCAGTAGTGGACAGTCCTATATTTCACCCCTCCACTTT.

V and J are TRBV7-2 and TRBJ1-1, with 8 bases identical to TRBD1. The CDR3 totals 14 residues. V was pared by 4 bases and J by 3 bases, with 4 bases of the junction left unmatched. From germline, CDR1 is SGHTA and CDR2 FQGNSA. The CDR3 reads CASSSRGLDTEAFF. As DNA, the CDR3 is TGTGCCAGCAGCTCCAGGGGGCTAGACACTGAAGCTTTCTTT.

J is TRBJ1-2 and V is TRBV7-9; TRBD1 aligns across 7 bases. Germline CDR1 and CDR2: SEHNR and FQNEAQ (reference sequence). The CDR3 has 15 residues. After removal of 3 bases from V and 6 bases from J, the junction contained 10 bases not matched to a gene. DNA for the CDR3: TGTGCCAGCAGCTTGCCGGACAGGAAAGTTGATGGCTACACCTTC. It yields the protein CASSLPDRKVDGYTF. The whole variable domain, filled in from reference TRBV7-9 and TRBJ1-2, reads DTGVSQNPRHKITKRGQNVTFRCDPISEHNRLYWYRQTLGQGPEFLTYFQNEAQLEKSRLLSDRFSAERPKGSFSTLEIQRTEQGDSAMYLCASSLPDRKVDGYTFGSGTRLTVV.

This clonotype turned up a few times. This chain uses TRBV11-2 with TRBJ1-1; a possible D gene is TRBD1 (6 bases). The CDR3 is made up of 13 amino acids. The germline V and J ends were trimmed by 7 bases and 4 bases, with 13 bases remaining between them. Germline V gene lookup returns CDR1 SGHAT and CDR2 FQNNGV. The CDR3 region is CASTGGRSTEAFF. The CDR3 nucleotides read TGTGCCAGCACGGGGGGGCGAAGCACTGAAGCTTTCTTT.

This clonotype has a handful of counts. This chain connects TRBV11-1 to TRBJ1-2; the match to TRBD1 covers 9 bases. This CDR3 has 12 residues. The ends lost 3 bases at V and 11 bases at J; junction bases unmatched: 4. Germline CDR1 is SGHAT and CDR2 is FQDESV (reference sequence). CDR3 residues: CASSFGQGPYTF. The CDR3 DNA is TGTGCCAGCAGCTTCGGACAGGGGCCGTACACCTTC.

This clonotype was detected only a few times. The chain links TRBV11-3 to TRBJ1-2; possibly TRBD1 for D (5 bases). Germline-derived CDR1 and CDR2 are SGHNT and YENEEA. Trimming stripped 5 bases from V and 8 bases from J, with 12 bases between. The CDR3 consists of 12 residues. The CDR3 region is CASSTQGLGYTF. The CDR3 DNA reads as TGTGCCAGCAGCACCCAGGGACTCGGCTACACCTTC.

The rearrangement uses TRBV7-8 and TRBJ2-7; 10 positions agree with TRBD2. The germline V gene encodes CDR1 SGHVS and CDR2 FQNEAQ. The CDR3 loop spans 18 amino acids. With V trimmed by 1 base and J by 2 bases, 11 bases remained unmatched. For the CDR3, the DNA is TGTGCCAGCAGCTTAGGTGTTTCTACCAGCGGGGGGGCCTACGAGCAGTACTTC. This sequence encodes CASSLGVSTSGGAYEQYF. Complete variable domain (other parts from reference TRBV7-8 and TRBJ2-7): GAGVSQSPRYKVAKRGQDVALRCDPISGHVSLFWYQQALGQGPEFLTYFQNEAQLDKSGLPSDRFFAERPEGSVSTLKIQRTQQEDSAVYLCASSLGVSTSGGAYEQYFGPGTRLTVT.

The CDR3 nucleotides read TGTGCCAGCAGTGGGGGACAGGGGCGAAACGAGCAGTACTTC. This translates into CASSGGQGRNEQYF. The V and J genes are TRBV6-1 and TRBJ2-7, with 10 bases identical to TRBD1. The length of the CDR3 is 14 residues. Germline values: CDR1 MNHNS, CDR2 SASEGT. V lost 4 bases, J lost 5 bases, and 5 bases stayed unmatched.

This clonotype was counted a few times. This chain uses TRBV21-1 with TRBJ2-3; the D call of TRBD2 is as the table states it, not checked on the DNA. TRBV21-1 corresponds to a pseudogene. There are 17 residues in the CDR3. The CDR3 loop is CASSKRVAGRRPMTQYF. CDR3 nucleotide sequence: TGTGCCAGCAGCAAAAGGGTAGCGGGGAGACGACCTATGACGCAGTATTTT.

The chain recombines TRBV20-1 with TRBJ2-7, with D perhaps matching TRBD2 (6 bases). Germline V lookup: CDR1 DFQATT, CDR2 SNEGSKA (reference sequence). The V gene lost 1 base and the J gene lost 0 bases, with 13 bases spanning the gap. The CDR3 sequence is 15 residues long. The CDR3 is CSARVPGLPSYEQYF. In nucleotides, the CDR3 is TGCAGTGCTAGAGTTCCCGGACTACCCTCCTACGAGCAGTACTTC.

This clonotype was seen more than once but under ten times. This chain connects TRBV6-1 to TRBJ1-6, with TRBD1 as a possible D gene (6 bases). Per the germline V gene, CDR1 is MNHNS and CDR2 is SASEGT. The CDR3 has 14 amino acids. Between the trimmed V and J ends, which lost 7 bases and 7 bases, there was a span of 14 bases. For the CDR3, the DNA is TGTGCCAGCACCCCGGGACAACAAAATTCACCCCTCCACTTT. Its protein is CASTPGQQNSPLHF.

This clonotype was seen a handful of times. The chain carries TRBV2 and TRBJ2-3; 14 nucleotides agree with TRBD2. The CDR3 totals 17 residues. Germline trimming cut 6 bases from V and 6 bases from J; bases unmatched to any gene: 11. CDR1 is SNHLY, CDR2 FYNNEI, per germline. CDR3 DNA sequence: TGTGCCAGCAGGTCAACTTTGACTAGCGGGGGGGCGGATACGCAGTATTTT. Its protein product is CASRSTLTSGGADTQYF.

The rearrangement uses TRBV6-1 and TRBJ2-2, with D maybe TRBD1 (5 bases). CDR1 and CDR2 (germline): MNHNS, SASEGT. This CDR3 has 16 amino acids. V was shortened by 2 bases and J by 5 bases, with 15 bases between the two germline ends. CDR3 DNA: TGTGCCAGCAGTGAAAGATCCAGGGTTGCAACCGGGGAGCTGTTTTTT. It codes for CASSERSRVATGELFF.